The clone carrying this T cell receptor (beta chain) was detected only a few times. Its antigen is still unknown. Here immunoSEQ multiplex PCR was the method, and the copy in TCRdb shows in-frame clones only, minus some. The sample contains some 100,000 clones, 88% of which appear only once. The 120-subject validation cohort, separate from the roughly 700-subject first cohort, included the donors. The entry originates in a study of cytomegalovirus exposure and HLA in healthy donors. Points from the study as a whole: Reportedly, cytomegalovirus status was diagnosed with high sensitivity and specificity. Associated with cytomegalovirus, according to the listing, were approximately 160 TCR beta chains. A few CMV-associated chains were confirmed in vitro to be specific for CMV antigens.

V dropped 1 base and J dropped 0 bases, with 7 bases sitting between them. CDR3 length: 15 amino acids. Per germline, CDR1 LNHNV and CDR2 YYDKDF (reference sequence). This clonotype was sampled from a woman between 18 and 29 years old in good health and CMV-seronegative. Sequenced input: PBMCs. The rearrangement links TRBV15 to TRBJ1-5; D not certain. CDR3 bases: TGTGCCACCAGCAGAGCAGGCCCTAGCAATCAGCCCCAGCATTTT. Its translation: CATSRAGPSNQPQHF. Complete variable domain (other parts from reference TRBV15 and TRBJ1-5): DAMVIQNPRYQVTQFGKPVTLSCSQTLNHNVMYWYQQKSSQAPKLLFHYYDKDFNNEADTPDNFQSRRPNTSFCFLDIRSPGLGDTAMYLCATSRAGPSNQPQHFGDGTRLSIL.